This T cell receptor (beta chain) appears in the sequencing data of a study of T cells and Merkel cell carcinoma outcomes. Trimming pared 10 bases from V and 9 bases from J, leaving 13 bases between. The CDR3 has 11 residues. Germline loops: CDR1 SEHNR, CDR2 FQNEAQ (reference sequence). Assay: immunoSEQ multiplex PCR; the TCRdb copy retains only in-frame clones and omits some. The data contain around 14,000 clones, roughly 90% of them singletons. This TCR was sampled from a human donor with Merkel cell carcinoma. The chain has TRBV7-9 and TRBJ2-1; the D gene could be TRBD1 or TRBD2 (6 bases each). The sequenced material came from tumor tissue from Merkel cell carcinoma. The CDR3 DNA reads as TGTGCCACCGGCGGGGACATTGAGCAGTTCTTC. It yields the protein CATGGDIEQFF.